Listed below are T cell receptor beta chains from one sample, sequenced in a study of cytomegalovirus exposure and HLA in healthy donors. The table came from immunoSEQ multiplex PCR; TCRdb's copy has only in-frame clones and leaves some out. The sample includes 200,000 to 250,000 clones, 70% to 85% of them seen just once. Input material: PBMCs. The origin of the receptors is a male donor in good health and CMV-seronegative. CDR3s include the opening cysteine and the closing phenylalanine or tryptophan.

TRBJ2-1	TRBV28	CAGRTSGAPGAEQFF
.	TRBV7-7	CASSLDYSSEQYF
TRBJ2-7	TRBV19	CASSDGTGGPYEQYF
TRBJ2-2	TRBV11-2	CASSNRGAGTGELFF
TRBJ2-7	TRBV9	CASRGGQGFYEQYF
TRBJ2-2	TRBV6-5	CASSYSYRQNTGELFF
TRBJ1-5	TRBV15	CATSRVAGFNQPQHF
TRBJ2-5	TRBV27	CASSSLGATQETQYF
.	TRBV9	CASSVDSTPYEQYF
TRBJ2-4	TRBV13	CASSLARGLAKNIQYF
TRBJ2-7	TRBV18	CASSPSGTGGFEQYF
TRBJ1-6	TRBV2	CASSERSPLHF
TRBJ2-6	TRBV5-8	CASSLQGAGSGANVLTF
TRBJ1-3	TRBV28	CASSKDRATGNTIYF
TRBJ2-2	TRBV23-1	CASSPHRNRQGAAGELFF
TRBJ2-6	TRBV7-9	CSSSLGGPTGAGANVLTF
TRBJ1-3	TRBV7-9	CASSAGYSGNTIYF